A selection of T cell receptor beta chains follows, all from one sample in a study of cytomegalovirus exposure and HLA in healthy donors. Repertoires were generated with immunoSEQ multiplex PCR, while TCRdb's copy carries only in-frame clones and drops some. The sample lists fewer than 150,000 clones, over 70% occurring once. Sequenced: PBMCs. The receptors come from a man aged 35-49 years in good health and CMV-seronegative. Each CDR3 is given with its conserved first and last residue.

J gene | V gene | CDR3 protein
TRBJ2-7 | TRBV5-6 | CASSTRQRLYEQYF
TRBJ2-2 | TRBV4-3 | CASSQDFPPLAGELFF
TRBJ2-1 | TRBV19 | CASSIDPPQGGHEQFF
TRBJ2-3 | TRBV19 | CASSISAEGPDTQYF
TRBJ1-1 | TRBV5-4 | CASSATTGSHTEAFF
TRBJ2-2 | TRBV30 | CAWSVGGGELFF
TRBJ2-5 | TRBV29-1 | CSVRGGRGETQYF
TRBJ1-2 | TRBV5-1 | CASSLGQGGANYGYTF
TRBJ2-1 | TRBV5-6 | CASSPGTGEHLSYNEQFF
TRBJ1-2 | TRBV6-5 | CASSYTTGGGYGYTF
TRBJ1-2 | TRBV11-3 | CASSLSWGPGAPGETF
TRBJ2-3 | TRBV28 | CASSTWTSGRATRTDTQYF
TRBJ1-2 | TRBV7-2 | CASSSLGPGGYTF
TRBJ2-5 | TRBV9 | CASSVGPRVGGETQYF
TRBJ2-5 | TRBV27 | CASSPTGQGAETQYF
TRBJ2-7 | TRBV7-8 | CASSRPGQGIYEQYF
TRBJ1-2 | TRBV19 | CASSTIASLTGEEYGYTF
TRBJ1-5 | TRBV2 | CASSFSSYSNQPQHF
TRBJ2-7 | TRBV7-2 | CASSLEDRGYEQYF
TRBJ1-2 | TRBV28 | CASSYPGGAGYGYTF
TRBJ1-1 | TRBV7-2 | CASSQPGDRDRAFF
TRBJ1-6 | TRBV7-8 | CASSVNRPLNSPLHF
TRBJ2-7 | TRBV7-9 | CSSSFVQGEQYF
TRBJ2-7 | TRBV5-1 | CASSLGPGDLITYEQYF
TRBJ1-6 | TRBV7-2 | CASSLGQMISPLHF
TRBJ2-2 | TRBV11-3 | CASSPSGRGTGELFF
TRBJ2-7 | TRBV21-1 | CASINNSSGYEQYF
TRBJ2-7 | TRBV4-3 | CASSQDFSGQGRNEQYF
TRBJ2-4 | TRBV4-3 | CASSQDPGLAGGKNIQYF
TRBJ1-1 | TRBV5-4 | CASSTGTGVWTEAFF
TRBJ1-1 | TRBV6-1 | CASSEGQGAIRAFF
TRBJ2-1 | TRBV27 | CASSFLASGPSYNEQFF
TRBJ2-1 | TRBV30 | CAWSGGTSGRYNEQFF
TRBJ1-5 | TRBV19 | CASSIVGGPQPQHF
TRBJ2-3 | TRBV7-2 | CASSLLADGDTDTQYF
TRBJ2-3 | TRBV29-1 | CSVGGWTGDTDTQYF
TRBJ1-3 | TRBV5-1 | CASSYGQAAGNTIYF
TRBJ1-1 | TRBV7-9 | CASSPPPGTGDTEAFF
TRBJ2-7 | TRBV19 | CASSTAGQGYEQYF
TRBJ1-5 | TRBV9 | CASSSDSDQPQHF
TRBJ2-7 | TRBV5-4 | CASSENRGSYEQYF
TRBJ1-4 | TRBV19 | CASSTGLGATNEKLFF
TRBJ1-3 | TRBV11-3 | CASSSGQGASGNTIYF
TRBJ2-7 | TRBV7-9 | CASSARRSSLYEQYF
TRBJ2-6 | TRBV7-8 | CASSLVSLGGANVLTF
TRBJ1-2 | TRBV5-6 | CASRGGPVYGYTF
TRBJ2-3 | TRBV7-2 | CASSLGQFWDTQYF
TRBJ2-4 | TRBV30 | CAWSLPSGGPKNIQYF
TRBJ2-7 | TRBV10-3 | CAIFEDEQYF
TRBJ2-3 | TRBV7-6 | CASSLAGQGTDTQYF
TRBJ2-1 | TRBV5-1 | CASSLGSREAQFF